Listed below are T cell receptor beta chains from one sample, sequenced in a study of OX40 agonist ivuxolimab in advanced cancers. Using immunoSEQ multiplex PCR, the repertoire was profiled, and TCRdb retains in-frame clones only, with some absent. The repertoire holds over 65,000 clones, more than 70% seen once, with 2% to 2.5% in the top ten. Sequencing used CD4+ or CD8+ T cells sorted from blood, obtained in a trial of the OX40 agonist ivuxolimab. These TCRs come from an adult with an advanced solid tumor such as melanoma, head and neck, liver or kidney cancer. The CDR3 runs from the conserved cysteine through the conserved F or W. A D gene is named only where the DNA matches it firmly. Some rows have no size entry. The others give once, few or many, or a class for an expanded clone.

TRBD1 | . | TRBJ1-1 | TRBV18 | CASSRGQAVTEAFF | TGTGCCAGCTCAAGGGGACAGGCTGTGACTGAAGCTTTCTTT
. | . | TRBJ2-3 | TRBV19 | CASRPGAADTQYF | TGTGCCAGTAGGCCAGGAGCTGCGGATACGCAGTATTTT
. | . | TRBJ2-1 | TRBV18 | CASSPSQYNEQFF | TGTGCCAGCTCACCATCCCAGTACAATGAGCAGTTCTTC
. | few | TRBJ1-5 | TRBV5-1 | CASSPMGGRNQPQHF | TGCGCCAGCAGCCCCATGGGGGGGCGAAATCAGCCCCAGCATTTT
. | . | TRBJ2-5 | TRBV7-3 | CASSWTVQETQHF | TGTGCCAGCAGCTGGACGGTACAGGAGACCCAGCACTTC
TRBD2 | . | TRBJ2-5 | TRBV7-6 | CASSLGTSGGVETQYF | TGTGCCAGCAGCTTAGGGACTAGCGGGGGGGTGGAGACCCAGTACTTC
. | . | TRBJ1-1 | TRBV5-1 | CASSLLGRGITEAFF | TGCGCCAGCAGCTTGTTGGGGCGCGGAATCACTGAAGCTTTCTTT
TRBD1 | . | TRBJ2-1 | TRBV6-1 | CASRMGQLYNEQFF | TGTGCCAGCAGAATGGGACAGCTTTACAATGAGCAGTTCTTC
. | . | TRBJ2-3 | TRBV5-4 | CASSEDRHTDTQYF | TGTGCCAGCAGCGAGGACAGACACACAGATACGCAGTATTTT
. | . | TRBJ1-4 | TRBV18 | CASSPEVNEKLFF | TGTGCCAGCTCACCGGAAGTAAACGAAAAACTGTTTTTT
. | . | TRBJ1-3 | TRBV7-9 | CASSPQYLAIYF | TGTGCCAGCAGCCCCCAGTACCTGGCCATATATTTT
. | . | TRBJ2-7 | TRBV5-6 | CASTSRLGDGNYEQYF | TGTGCCAGCACCAGCCGCCTTGGGGATGGAAACTACGAGCAGTACTTC
. | . | TRBJ2-7 | TRBV5-4 | CASSRAQAPQGYEQYF | TGTGCCAGCAGCCGCGCACAGGCGCCCCAGGGATACGAGCAGTACTTC
. | . | TRBJ2-7 | TRBV10-3 | CAISDRSPYEQYF | TGTGCCATCAGTGATCGATCGCCCTACGAGCAGTACTTC
. | . | TRBJ2-3 | TRBV30 | CAWSVPLANRYF | TGTGCCTGGAGTGTACCTCTGGCGAATAGGTATTTT
. | . | TRBJ1-1 | TRBV11-1 | CASRVHRSIGEAFF | TGTGCCAGCAGGGTTCATAGGTCTATTGGTGAAGCTTTCTTT
TRBD1 | . | TRBJ2-3 | TRBV18 | CASSQDRGSDTQYF | TGTGCCAGCTCCCAGGACAGGGGGTCAGATACGCAGTATTTT
. | . | TRBJ1-1 | TRBV6-5 | CASSYLGVNTEAFF | TGTGCCAGCAGTTACTTAGGGGTAAACACTGAAGCTTTCTTT
. | . | TRBJ2-1 | TRBV7-8 | CASSLVSSSQTPLF | TGTGCCAGCAGCTTAGTCTCTTCCTCCCAAACGCCCCTCTTC
. | . | TRBJ1-5 | TRBV11-2 | CASSLEGGRQPQHF | TGTGCCAGCAGCTTAGAGGGGGGGAGGCAGCCCCAGCATTTT
. | . | TRBJ1-4 | TRBV28 | CASSPPGGAREKLFF | TGTGCCAGCAGTCCCCCGGGGGGGGCGAGGGAAAAACTGTTTTTT
. | few | TRBJ1-1 | TRBV28 | CASSLPQGGVRDTEAFF | TGTGCCAGCAGTCTTCCTCAGGGTGGGGTAAGGGACACTGAAGCTTTCTTT
TRBD2 | . | TRBJ2-7 | TRBV19 | CASSIDRSSGKQYF | TGTGCCAGTAGTATAGATCGAAGTAGCGGGAAGCAGTACTTC
TRBD2 | . | TRBJ2-7 | TRBV5-1 | CASSLYLLADSYEQYF | TGCGCCAGCAGCTTATACTTACTAGCGGATTCCTACGAGCAGTACTTC
. | . | TRBJ2-3 | TRBV30 | CAWSKGGAGDTQYF | TGTGCCTGGAGTAAGGGGGGGGCGGGAGATACGCAGTATTTT
. | . | TRBJ1-5 | TRBV7-2 | CASSLEPGRDQPQHF | TGTGCCAGCAGCTTAGAGCCAGGGAGGGATCAGCCCCAGCATTTT
. | . | TRBJ1-5 | TRBV5-6 | CASSLQGYQPQHF | TGTGCCAGCAGCTTGCAGGGATATCAGCCCCAGCATTTT
TRBD1 | . | TRBJ1-2 | TRBV7-9 | CASSRTGNYGYTF | TGTGCCAGCAGCCGGACAGGGAACTATGGCTACACCTTC
. | . | TRBJ1-1 | TRBV5-4 | CASSFDLAGNTEAFF | TGTGCCAGCAGCTTCGATCTTGCGGGGAACACTGAAGCTTTCTTT
. | . | TRBJ2-7 | TRBV2 | CASERGDSYEQYF | TGTGCCAGCGAAAGGGGGGACTCCTACGAGCAGTACTTC
. | once | TRBJ2-3 | TRBV28 | CASSQAHTQYF | TGTGCCAGCAGCCAGGCACATACGCAGTATTTT
TRBD1 | few | TRBJ1-1 | TRBV6-1 | CASRRRTGEIEAFF | TGTGCCAGCAGAAGAAGGACAGGAGAGATCGAAGCTTTCTTT
. | . | TRBJ2-7 | TRBV21-1 | CASSKALRTGPSYEQYF | TGTGCCAGCAGCAAAGCGCTTAGGACAGGACCTTCCTACGAGCAGTACTTC
. | . | TRBJ1-1 | TRBV19 | CATSREYTNTEAFF | TGTGCCACCTCCCGGGAGTATACAAACACTGAAGCTTTCTTT
TRBD1 | . | TRBJ2-3 | TRBV30 | CAWSRDSSNTDTQYF | TGTGCCTGGAGTCGGGACAGCTCAAACACAGATACGCAGTATTTT
TRBD1 | . | TRBJ2-7 | TRBV5-8 | CASSFLSSGQGDYEQYF | TGTGCCAGCAGCTTTTTAAGTTCGGGACAGGGAGACTACGAGCAGTACTTC
. | . | TRBJ2-5 | TRBV5-1 | CASSRAGQGWQETQYF | TGCGCCAGCAGTCGGGCCGGTCAGGGATGGCAAGAGACCCAGTACTTC
. | . | TRBJ1-2 | TRBV19 | CASSMQGIYGYTF | TGTGCCAGTAGTATGCAGGGCATCTATGGCTACACCTTC
. | . | TRBJ2-2 | TRBV15 | CATRYRRDTGELFF | TGTGCCACCAGGTACAGAAGAGACACCGGGGAGCTGTTTTTT